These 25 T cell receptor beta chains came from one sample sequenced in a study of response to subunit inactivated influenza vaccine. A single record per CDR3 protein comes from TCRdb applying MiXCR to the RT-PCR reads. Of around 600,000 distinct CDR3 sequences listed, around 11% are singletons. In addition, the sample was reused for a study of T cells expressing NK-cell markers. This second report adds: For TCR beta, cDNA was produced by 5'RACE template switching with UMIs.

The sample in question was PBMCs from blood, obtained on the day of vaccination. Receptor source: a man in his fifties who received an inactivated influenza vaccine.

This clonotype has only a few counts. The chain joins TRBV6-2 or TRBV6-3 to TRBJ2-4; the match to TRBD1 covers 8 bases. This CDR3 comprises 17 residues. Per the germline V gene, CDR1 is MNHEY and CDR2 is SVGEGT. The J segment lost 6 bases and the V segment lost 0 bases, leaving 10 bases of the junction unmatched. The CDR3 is CASSYSPSGGHVNIQYF. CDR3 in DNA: TGTGCCAGCAGTTACTCACCGTCAGGGGGCCATGTAAACATTCAGTACTTC.

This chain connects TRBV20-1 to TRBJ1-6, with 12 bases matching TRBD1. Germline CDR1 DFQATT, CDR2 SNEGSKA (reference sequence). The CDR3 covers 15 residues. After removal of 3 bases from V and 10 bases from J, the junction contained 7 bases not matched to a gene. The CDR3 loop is CSARPGQGAGSPLHF. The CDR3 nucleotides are TGCAGTGCTAGGCCGGGACAGGGGGCTGGCTCACCCCTCCACTTT.

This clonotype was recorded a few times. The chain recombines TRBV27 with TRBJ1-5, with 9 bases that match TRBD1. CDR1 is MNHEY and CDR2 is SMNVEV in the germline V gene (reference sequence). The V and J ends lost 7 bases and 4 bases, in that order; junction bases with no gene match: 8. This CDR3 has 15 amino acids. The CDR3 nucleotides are TGTGCCAGCAAACCGGGACAGGGTCGGAATCAGCCCCAGCATTTT. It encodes CASKPGQGRNQPQHF.

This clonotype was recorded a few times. CDR3 loop: CSASPRALNEQFF. The CDR3 DNA reads as TGCAGTGCCAGTCCCCGGGCGTTGAATGAGCAGTTCTTC. This sequence joins TRBV20-1 and TRBJ2-1; D not resolved. The V end lost 6 bases, the J end lost 7 bases, and 16 bases lay between the germline ends. Germline V gives CDR1 DFQATT, CDR2 SNEGSKA (reference sequence). This CDR3 has 13 amino acids.

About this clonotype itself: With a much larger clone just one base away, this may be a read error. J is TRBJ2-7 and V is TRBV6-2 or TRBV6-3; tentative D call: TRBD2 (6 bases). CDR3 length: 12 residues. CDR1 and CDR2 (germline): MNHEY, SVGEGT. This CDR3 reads CSSSWGENEQYF. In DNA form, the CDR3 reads TGTTCCAGCAGTTGGGGGGAGAACGAGCAGTACTTC.

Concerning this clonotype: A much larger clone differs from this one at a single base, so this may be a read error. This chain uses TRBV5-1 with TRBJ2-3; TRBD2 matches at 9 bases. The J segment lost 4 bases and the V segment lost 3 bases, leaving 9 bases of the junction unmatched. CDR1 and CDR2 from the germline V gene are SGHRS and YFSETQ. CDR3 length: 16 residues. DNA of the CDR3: TGCGCCAGCAGCTCCAGACTAGCGGTGGGCTCAGATACGCAGTATTTT. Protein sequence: CASSSRLAVGSDTQYF.

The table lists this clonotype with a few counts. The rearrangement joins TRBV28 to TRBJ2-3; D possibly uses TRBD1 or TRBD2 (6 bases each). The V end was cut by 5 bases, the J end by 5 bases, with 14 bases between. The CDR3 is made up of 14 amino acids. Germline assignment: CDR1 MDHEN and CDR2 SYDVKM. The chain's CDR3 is CASSPGAVRDTQYF. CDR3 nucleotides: TGTGCCAGCAGTCCGGGGGCCGTCAGAGATACGCAGTATTTT.

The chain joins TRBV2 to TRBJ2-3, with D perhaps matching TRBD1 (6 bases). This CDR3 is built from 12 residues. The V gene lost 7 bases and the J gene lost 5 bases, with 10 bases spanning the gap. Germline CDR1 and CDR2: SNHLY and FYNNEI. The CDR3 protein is CASNREKDTQYF. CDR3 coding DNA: TGTGCCAGCAACAGGGAAAAAGATACGCAGTATTTT.

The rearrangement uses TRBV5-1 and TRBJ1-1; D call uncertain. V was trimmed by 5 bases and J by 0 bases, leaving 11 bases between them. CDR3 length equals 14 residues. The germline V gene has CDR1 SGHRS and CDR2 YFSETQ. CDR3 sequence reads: CASRPSTMNTEAFF. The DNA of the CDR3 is TGCGCCAGCAGGCCGTCGACCATGAACACTGAAGCTTTCTTT.

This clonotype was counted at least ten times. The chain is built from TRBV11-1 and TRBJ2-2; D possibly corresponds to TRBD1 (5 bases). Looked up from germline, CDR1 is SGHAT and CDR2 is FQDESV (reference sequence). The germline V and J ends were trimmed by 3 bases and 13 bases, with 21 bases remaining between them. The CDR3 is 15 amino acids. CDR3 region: CASSLGLGKSLRLFF. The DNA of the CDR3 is TGTGCCAGCAGCTTGGGGCTGGGAAAGAGTTTACGGCTGTTTTTT.

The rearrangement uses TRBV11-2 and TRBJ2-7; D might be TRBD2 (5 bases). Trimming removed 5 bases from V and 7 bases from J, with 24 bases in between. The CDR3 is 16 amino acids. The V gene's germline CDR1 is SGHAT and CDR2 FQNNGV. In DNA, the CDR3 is TGTGCCAGCAGCCCACGCCGGGATGGGCTGGGGTGGGAGCAGTACTTC. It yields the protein CASSPRRDGLGWEQYF.

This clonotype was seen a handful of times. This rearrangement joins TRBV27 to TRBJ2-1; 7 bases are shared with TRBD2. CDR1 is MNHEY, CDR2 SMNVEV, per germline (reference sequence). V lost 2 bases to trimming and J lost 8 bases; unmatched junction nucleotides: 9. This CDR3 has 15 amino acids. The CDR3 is CASSLGTTRRDEQFF. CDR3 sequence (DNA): TGTGCCAGCAGTTTAGGGACTACACGACGCGATGAGCAGTTCTTC.

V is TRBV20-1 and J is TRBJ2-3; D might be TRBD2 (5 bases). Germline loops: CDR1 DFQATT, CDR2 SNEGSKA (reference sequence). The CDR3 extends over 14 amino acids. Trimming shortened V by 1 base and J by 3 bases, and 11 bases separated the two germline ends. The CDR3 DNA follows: TGCAGTGCTAGAGGCCCAGCGGTTACAGATACGCAGTATTTT. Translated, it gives CSARGPAVTDTQYF.

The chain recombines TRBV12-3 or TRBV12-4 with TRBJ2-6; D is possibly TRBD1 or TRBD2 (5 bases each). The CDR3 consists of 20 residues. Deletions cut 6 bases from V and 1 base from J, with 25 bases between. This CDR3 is CASSPPRGAFLGSGANVLTF. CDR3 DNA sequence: TGTGCCAGCAGCCCGCCACGGGGCGCTTTCCTAGGGTCTGGGGCCAACGTCCTGACTTTC.

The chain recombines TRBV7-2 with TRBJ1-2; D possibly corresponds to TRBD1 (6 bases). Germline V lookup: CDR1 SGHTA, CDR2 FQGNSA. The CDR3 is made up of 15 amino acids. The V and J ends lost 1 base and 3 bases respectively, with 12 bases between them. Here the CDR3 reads CASSLVSGGDYGYTF. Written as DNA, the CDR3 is TGTGCCAGCAGCTTAGTAAGCGGGGGCGACTATGGCTACACCTTC.

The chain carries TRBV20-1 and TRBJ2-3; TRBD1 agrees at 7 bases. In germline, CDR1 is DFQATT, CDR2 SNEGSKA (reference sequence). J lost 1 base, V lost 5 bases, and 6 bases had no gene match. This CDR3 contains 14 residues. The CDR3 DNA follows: TGCAGTGCTGGGGGACAGTCTCGCACAGATACGCAGTATTTT. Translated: CSAGGQSRTDTQYF.

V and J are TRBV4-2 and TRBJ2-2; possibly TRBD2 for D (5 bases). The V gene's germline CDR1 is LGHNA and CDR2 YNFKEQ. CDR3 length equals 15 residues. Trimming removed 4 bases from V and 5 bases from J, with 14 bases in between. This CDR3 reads CASSLGRRGTGELFF. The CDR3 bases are TGTGCCAGCAGCCTTGGACGAAGAGGGACCGGGGAGCTGTTTTTT.

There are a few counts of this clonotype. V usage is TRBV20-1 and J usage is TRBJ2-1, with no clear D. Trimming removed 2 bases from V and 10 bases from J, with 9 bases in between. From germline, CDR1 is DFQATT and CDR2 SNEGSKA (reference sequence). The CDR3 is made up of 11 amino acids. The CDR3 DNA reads TGCAGTGCTAGACCTCTATCAGAGCAGTTCTTC. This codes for CSARPLSEQFF.

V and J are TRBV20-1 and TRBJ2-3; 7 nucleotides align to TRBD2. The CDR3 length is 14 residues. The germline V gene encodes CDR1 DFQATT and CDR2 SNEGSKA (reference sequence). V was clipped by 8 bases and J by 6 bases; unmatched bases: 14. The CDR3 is CSHLLAGVSDTQYF. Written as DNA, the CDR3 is TGCAGTCACCTCCTGGCGGGGGTATCCGATACGCAGTATTTT.

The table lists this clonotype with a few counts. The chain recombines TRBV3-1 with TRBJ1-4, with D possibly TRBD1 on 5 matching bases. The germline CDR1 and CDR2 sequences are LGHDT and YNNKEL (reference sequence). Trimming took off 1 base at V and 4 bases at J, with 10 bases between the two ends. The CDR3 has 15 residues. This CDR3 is CASSQARGGNEKLFF. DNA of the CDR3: TGTGCCAGCAGCCAAGCCCGGGGCGGTAATGAAAAACTGTTTTTT.

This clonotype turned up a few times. The CDR3 reads CASSVAGTGGTEAFF. CDR3 DNA sequence: TGTGCCAGCAGCGTAGCTGGGACAGGGGGCACTGAAGCTTTCTTT. The chain employs TRBV9 and TRBJ1-1; 11 bases are shared with TRBD1. Germline values: CDR1 SGDLS, CDR2 YYNGEE. With V trimmed by 0 bases and J by 4 bases, 2 bases remained unmatched. The CDR3 loop spans 15 amino acids.

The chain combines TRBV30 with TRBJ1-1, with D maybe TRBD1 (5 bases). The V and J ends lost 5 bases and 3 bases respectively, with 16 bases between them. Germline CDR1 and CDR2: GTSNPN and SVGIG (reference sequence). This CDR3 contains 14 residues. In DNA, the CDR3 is TGTGCCTGGTCCTCACCCAGGGTGGACACTGAAGCTTTCTTT. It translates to CAWSSPRVDTEAFF.

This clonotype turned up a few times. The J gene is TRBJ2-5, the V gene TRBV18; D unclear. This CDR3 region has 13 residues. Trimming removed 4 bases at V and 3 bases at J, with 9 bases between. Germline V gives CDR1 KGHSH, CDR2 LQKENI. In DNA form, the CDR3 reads TGTGCCAGCTCACGGGGTTCTGAAGAGACCCAGTACTTC. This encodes CASSRGSEETQYF.

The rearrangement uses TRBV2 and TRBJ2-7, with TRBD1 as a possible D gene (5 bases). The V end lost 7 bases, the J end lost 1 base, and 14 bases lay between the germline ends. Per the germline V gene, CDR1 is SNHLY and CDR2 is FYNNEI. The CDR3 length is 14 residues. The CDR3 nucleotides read TGTGCCAGCATGTATCAGGGTATATCCTACGAGCAGTACTTC. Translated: CASMYQGISYEQYF.

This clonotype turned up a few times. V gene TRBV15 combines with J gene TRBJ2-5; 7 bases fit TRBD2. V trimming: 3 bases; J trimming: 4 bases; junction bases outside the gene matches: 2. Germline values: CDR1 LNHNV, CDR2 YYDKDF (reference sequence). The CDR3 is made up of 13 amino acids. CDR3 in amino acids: CATSRGGPETQYF. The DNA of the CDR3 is TGTGCCACCAGCAGGGGAGGGCCAGAGACCCAGTACTTC.